These 16 T cell receptor beta chains were sequenced from one sample in a study of T cells in Graves' hyperthyroidism and ophthalmopathy (dated by TCRdb to the late 2010s). The library relied on multiplex PCR. Sequenced using an Illumina HiSeq 2000. The TCR beta CDR3 regions were amplified from the RNA transcripts. A first-round RT-PCR of the TCR CDR3 used the HTBI primer set with the Qiagen OneStep RT-PCR kit. Using fastp at Q25 and MiXCR, TCRdb reprocessed the public reads and kept productive beta chains. Rows with one shared CDR3 protein collapse into an entry with the most common genes and DNA. The sample yields 650,000 to 850,000 distinct CDR3 sequences; under 20% were counted once. In total, the top ten clones hold 16% of the sample. The sequencing sample was made of blood. The receptors were gathered from a woman in her 50s with Graves' hyperthyroidism that later progressed to Graves' ophthalmopathy.

This clonotype was found a few times. The chain is built from TRBV10-3 and TRBJ2-5; the D call may be TRBD1 or TRBD2 (5 bases each). This CDR3 is built from 14 residues. V lost 4 bases and J 2 bases, leaving 11 bases between the germline ends. CDR1 ENHRY and CDR2 SYGVKD come from the germline V gene. CDR3 protein: CAISAGRGQETQYF. CDR3 sequence (DNA): TGTGCCATCAGTGCGGGACGGGGTCAAGAGACCCAGTACTTC.

The sample holds many counts of this clonotype. The rearrangement joins TRBV7-2 to TRBJ2-1; D possibly matches TRBD1 or TRBD2 (5 bases each). The germline V and J ends were trimmed by 1 base and 9 bases, with 10 bases remaining between them. In germline, CDR1 is SGHTA, CDR2 FQGNSA. The CDR3 runs to 13 residues. This CDR3 reads CASSLGGGSEQFF. CDR3 in DNA: TGTGCCAGCAGCTTAGGGGGCGGGTCTGAGCAGTTCTTC.

This chain uses TRBV5-1 with TRBJ1-2; TRBD1 might be the D (5 bases). V was pared by 1 base and J by 5 bases, with 12 bases between. The CDR3 is 14 amino acids. Germline-derived CDR1 and CDR2 are SGHRS and YFSETQ. CDR3 nucleotides: TGCGCCAGCAGCTTGACAGCCTGGGGGTATGGCTACACCTTC. Amino acids: CASSLTAWGYGYTF.

This clonotype has ten or more counts. The chain is built from TRBV7-9 and TRBJ2-3; TRBD2 matches 11 bases. The V segment lost 4 bases and the J segment 3 bases; nucleotides outside the gene matches: 6. Looked up from germline, CDR1 is SEHNR and CDR2 is FQNEAQ (reference sequence). The CDR3 length is 16 residues. The DNA for the CDR3 is TGTGCCAGCAGCTCGCCAACTAGCGGGGGTACAGATACGCAGTATTTT. This encodes CASSSPTSGGTDTQYF.

There are many counts of this clonotype. The DNA of the CDR3 is TGCAGTGCTAGCTATAGTTGGGATCGTGAAGCTTTCTTT. The encoded protein is CSASYSWDREAFF. The chain has TRBV20-1 and TRBJ1-1, with D unclear. Germline assignment: CDR1 DFQATT and CDR2 SNEGSKA (reference sequence). Trimming removed 3 bases from V and 7 bases from J, with 15 bases in between. This CDR3 is built from 13 residues.

This clonotype was counted only a few times. The chain has TRBV14 and TRBJ1-2, with TRBD1 as a possible D gene (5 bases). The length of the CDR3 is 14 residues. V was shortened by 5 bases and J by 2 bases, with 12 bases between the two germline ends. Germline V lookup: CDR1 SGHDN, CDR2 FVKESK. The DNA for the CDR3 is TGTGCCAGCAGCAACACGGGACCAAACTATGGCTACACCTTC. The encoded protein is CASSNTGPNYGYTF.

This clonotype was observed many times. The chain is built from TRBV10-1 and TRBJ2-3; 8 bases are shared with TRBD2. The length of the CDR3 is 15 residues. V lost 3 bases to trimming and J lost 4 bases; unmatched junction nucleotides: 6. Germline assignment: CDR1 WNHNN and CDR2 SYGVQD (reference sequence). The CDR3 DNA sequence: TGCGCCAGCAGTGATGTGCCAGCGGGGGCAGATACGCAGTATTTT. Translation: CASSDVPAGADTQYF.

This clonotype was recorded a few times. The chain joins TRBV18 to TRBJ1-3; D might be TRBD1 (6 bases). CDR3 size: 16 residues. V lost 5 bases and J 2 bases, leaving 16 bases between the germline ends. CDR1 is KGHSH and CDR2 is LQKENI in the germline V gene. CDR3 nucleotides: TGTGCCAGCTCAATAGACAGGCACGCTCCTGGAAACACCATATATTTT. Translating it yields CASSIDRHAPGNTIYF.

This rearrangement joins TRBV6-1 to TRBJ1-1; a weak D match, TRBD1 (6 bases). The V gene lost 7 bases and the J gene lost 4 bases, with 16 bases spanning the gap. This CDR3 is 14 amino acids long. Germline V lookup: CDR1 MNHNS, CDR2 SASEGT. The CDR3 DNA reads as TGTGCCAGCAAACCCGGGGGGGGCGGCACTGAAGCTTTCTTT. This encodes CASKPGGGGTEAFF.

The table lists this clonotype with many counts. The gene calls are TRBV11-2 and TRBJ1-3; 11 bases are a match to TRBD1. Germline CDR1 and CDR2: SGHAT and FQNNGV. V gave up 1 base and J gave up 3 bases; unmatched junction bases: 2. This CDR3 is 16 amino acids long. The CDR3 is CASSLVGQGDGNTIYF. The CDR3 DNA is TGTGCCAGCAGCTTAGTGGGACAGGGGGATGGAAACACCATATATTTT. The full variable domain, in which reference TRBV11-2 and TRBJ1-3 provide the parts outside the CDR3, is EAGVAQSPRYKIIEKRQSVAFWCNPISGHATLYWYQQILGQGPKLLIQFQNNGVVDDSQLPKDRFSAERLKGVDSTLKIQPAKLEDSAVYLCASSLVGQGDGNTIYFGEGSWLTVV.

In this sample, this clonotype turned up a few times. The chain recombines TRBV9 with TRBJ2-1; D remains ambiguous. From germline, CDR1 is SGDLS and CDR2 YYNGEE. V lost 0 bases and J 4 bases, leaving 17 bases between the germline ends. The CDR3 sequence is 17 residues long. CDR3 DNA sequence: TGTGCCAGCAGCGTAGCCGGAAAAGGTCGGGTGTACAATGAGCAGTTCTTC. Translated, it gives CASSVAGKGRVYNEQFF.

The rearrangement uses TRBV29-1 and TRBJ1-5; a weak D match, TRBD1 (5 bases). V lost 7 bases and J lost 4, with 14 bases in between. Germline CDR1 is SQVTM and CDR2 is ANQGSEA. CDR3 length: 13 residues. This chain's CDR3 is CSAGGGLNQPQHF. The DNA for the CDR3 is TGCAGCGCTGGGGGGGGTTTAAATCAGCCCCAGCATTTT. The complete variable domain, with remaining parts taken from reference TRBV29-1 and TRBJ1-5, reads SAVISQKPSRDICQRGTSLTIQCQVDSQVTMMFWYRQQPGQSLTLIATANQGSEATYESGFVIDKFPISRPNLTFSTLTVSNMSPEDSSIYLCSAGGGLNQPQHFGDGTRLSIL.

This clonotype was recorded once. It may be a read error: a sequence one base away is much more abundant. The chain recombines TRBV6-1 with TRBJ1-1; TRBD1 is a possible D gene (6 bases). CDR1 is MNHNS, CDR2 SASEGT, per germline. Deletions cut 8 bases from V and 7 bases from J, with 14 bases between. This CDR3 has 12 amino acids. The CDR3 sequence is CASPPGGNEAFF. The CDR3 DNA sequence: TGTGCCAGCCCCCCCGGGGGCAATGAAGCTTTCTTT.

A single count supports this clonotype. The genes are TRBV6-1 and TRBJ1-1; 12 positions agree with TRBD1. Losses at the gene ends were 6 bases for V and 5 bases for J; bases not matched to a gene: 13. From germline, CDR1 is MNHNS and CDR2 SASEGT. The CDR3 has 17 amino acids. In DNA form, the CDR3 reads TGTGCCAGCAGGCCAACCGGGACAGGGGGCGCGGGTACTGAAGCTTTCTTT. Translated: CASRPTGTGGAGTEAFF.

This clonotype was counted only a few times. The rearrangement links TRBV7-2 to TRBJ1-5; D uncertain. The CDR3 spans 13 residues. CDR1 is SGHTA, CDR2 FQGNSA, per germline. Trimming took 1 base from V and 7 from J, leaving 8 bases between them. The CDR3 region has the DNA TGTGCCAGCAGCTTAGAATATCGCCAGCCCCAGCATTTT. It yields the protein CASSLEYRQPQHF.

This rearrangement joins TRBV6-1 to TRBJ2-2, with 14 bases identical to TRBD2. V shed 8 bases, J shed 0 bases, and the junction held 5 bases outside the gene matches. CDR3 size: 17 residues. Germline V gives CDR1 MNHNS, CDR2 SASEGT. DNA of the CDR3: TGTGCCAGCGGACTAGCGGGGGGCCACGCGAACACCGGGGAGCTGTTTTTT. Translating gives CASGLAGGHANTGELFF.